This paragraph covers one T cell receptor beta chain sequence. Its antigen is unknown. TCRdb's copy holds only in-frame clones and misses some; the assay was immunoSEQ multiplex PCR. The table shows 85,000 to 100,000 clones, with 80% occurring only once. This entry comes from a study of memory CD4+ T cells and cytomegalovirus serostatus. Broader study findings: Each of 55 to 80 CMV-associated TCRbeta sequences occurred in one to five individuals. Repertoires predicted CMV serostatus with median bootstrapped AUC of approximately 0.95.

Single viable CD3+CD4+CD8-CD45RO+ cells were sorted as the memory CD4+ T cells. Donors' CMV status reflects serum IgG against pp150, pp28, p38, p52. The V end was cut by 6 bases, the J end by 1 base, with 12 bases between. The CDR3 consists of 14 residues. Germline CDR1 reads MNHEY; CDR2 reads SVGAGI. The chain carries TRBV6-5 and TRBJ1-1, with D possibly matching TRBD1 (5 bases). Sequenced sample: memory CD4+ T cells from blood. The source is an adult in good health and CMV-seropositive. The DNA for the CDR3 is TGTGCCAGCAGGACGCCGGGGGAGAACACTGAAGCTTTCTTT. This codes for CASRTPGENTEAFF.